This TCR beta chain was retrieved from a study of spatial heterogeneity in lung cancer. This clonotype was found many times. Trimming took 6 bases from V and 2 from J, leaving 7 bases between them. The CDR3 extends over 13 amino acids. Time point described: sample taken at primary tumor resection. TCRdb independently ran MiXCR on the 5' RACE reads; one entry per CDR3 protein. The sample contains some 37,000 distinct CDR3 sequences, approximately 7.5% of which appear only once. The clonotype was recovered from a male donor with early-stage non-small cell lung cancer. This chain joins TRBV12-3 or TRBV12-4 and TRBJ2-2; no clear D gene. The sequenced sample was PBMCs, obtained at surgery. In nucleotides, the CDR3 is TGTGCCAGCAGGACCCGTAACACCGGGGAGCTGTTTTTT. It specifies CASRTRNTGELFF.